This T cell receptor beta chain emerged from a study of CD8 T cells in Susac syndrome. The table lists this clonotype with a few counts. Random hexamers were used to reverse transcribe the RNA input (about 0.45 to 1 ug). Amplification of TCR beta CDR3 across 54 Vbeta and 13 Jbeta was performed with immunoSEQ multiplex PCR. TCRdb redid the calling of the immunoSEQ multiplex PCR reads with MiXCR, one entry per CDR3 protein. The table has around 270,000 distinct CDR3 sequences, about 88% seen once. Germline values: CDR1 SNHLY, CDR2 FYNNEI. V lost 6 bases and J 2 bases, leaving 10 bases between the germline ends. CDR3 length: 14 amino acids. Sequencing targeted TCR beta in T cells from blood (CD8+ and CD4+). Control patients had untreated stable or active relapsing-remitting multiple sclerosis by revised McDonald criteria. Negative isolation yielded CD4+ and CD8+ T cells, and FACS enriched TEMRA cells.

The specimen sequenced was CD8+ T cells from PBMCs. The chain carries TRBV2 and TRBJ2-2, with D tentatively TRBD2 (5 bases). This clonotype originated in a human donor with multiple sclerosis. The CDR3 loop reads CASSDGLNTGELFF. For the CDR3, the DNA is TGTGCCAGCAGCGACGGACTTAACACCGGGGAGCTGTTTTTT.